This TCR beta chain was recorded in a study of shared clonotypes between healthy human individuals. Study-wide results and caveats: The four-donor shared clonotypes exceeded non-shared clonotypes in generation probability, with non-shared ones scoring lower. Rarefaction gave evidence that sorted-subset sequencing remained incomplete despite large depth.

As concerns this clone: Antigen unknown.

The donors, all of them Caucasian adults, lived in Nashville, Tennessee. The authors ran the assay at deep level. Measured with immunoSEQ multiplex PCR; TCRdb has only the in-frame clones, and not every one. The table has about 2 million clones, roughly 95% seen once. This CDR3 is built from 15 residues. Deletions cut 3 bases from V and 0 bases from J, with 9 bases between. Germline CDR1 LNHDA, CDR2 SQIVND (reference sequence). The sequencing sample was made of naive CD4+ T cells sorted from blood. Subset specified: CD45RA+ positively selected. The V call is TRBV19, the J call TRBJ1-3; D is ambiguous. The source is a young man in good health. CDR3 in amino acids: CASSIAGHSGNTIYF. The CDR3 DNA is TGTGCCAGTAGTATCGCCGGTCACTCTGGAAACACCATATATTTT. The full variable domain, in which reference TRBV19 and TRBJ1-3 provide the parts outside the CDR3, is DGGITQSPKYLFRKEGQNVTLSCEQNLNHDAMYWYRQDPGQGLRLIYYSQIVNDFQKGDIAEGYSVSREKKESFPLTVTSAQKNPTAFYLCASSIAGHSGNTIYFGEGSWLTVV.